Listed here is a single T cell receptor (beta chain). What it recognizes is unknown. Germline lookup yields CDR1 MDHEN and CDR2 SYDVKM. Trimming cost V 6 bases and J 9 bases; bases outside gene matches: 4. The CDR3 runs to 11 residues. The data belong to a study of cytomegalovirus exposure and HLA in healthy donors. Findings of the study overall: Three CMV-associated chains proved CMV antigen-specific in vitro.

The protocol was immunoSEQ multiplex PCR, while the TCRdb copy is restricted to in-frame clones and leaves out a portion. The table shows about 65,000 clones, with 90% to 95% occurring only once. The donors were part of the roughly 110-subject validation cohort, which stood apart from the roughly 680-subject first cohort. J is TRBJ2-7 and V is TRBV28; 8 bases line up with TRBD1. This receptor was taken from a woman aged 18-29 years in good health and CMV-seronegative. Sequenced material: PBMCs. The CDR3 is CASSRDRTQYF. CDR3 nucleotides: TGTGCCAGCAGCCGGGACAGGACGCAGTACTTC.